This is a list of T cell receptor beta chains from one sample in a study of cytomegalovirus exposure and HLA in healthy donors. The repertoire was sequenced with immunoSEQ multiplex PCR; TCRdb's copy has only in-frame clones and lacks some. Here the sample spans a few hundred thousand clones, approximately 70% being singletons. Source material: PBMCs. The receptors were sampled from a female donor in good health and CMV-seronegative. Both conserved end residues are part of each CDR3. The order of the fields is J gene, V gene, CDR3 protein.

>TRBJ2-3|TRBV5-1
CASMPGDTFTDTQYF
>TRBJ2-1|TRBV6-6
CASRKPGQGAGEQFF
>TRBJ2-5|TRBV5-6
CASSPGSLQETQYF
>TRBJ2-3|TRBV28
CASSLLEGTDTQYF
>TRBJ2-7|TRBV27
CASSWGGTEQYF
>TRBJ2-2|TRBV18
CASSPRAGLNTGELFF
>TRBJ1-1|TRBV7-9
CASSLEDSF
>TRBJ2-4|TRBV5-5
CASSLLAGDNGIQYF
>TRBJ1-6|TRBV29-1
CSVGRDRNSPLHF
>TRBJ2-7|TRBV27
CASSEGAQLKRESDQYF
>TRBJ2-2|TRBV11-2
CASSSIQGAVGELFF
>TRBJ2-2|TRBV29-1
CSAHSRTSGISGELFF
>TRBJ1-1|TRBV19
CASSTTRGMVTEAFF
>TRBJ2-3|TRBV2
CASRNVQSTDTQYF
>TRBJ2-1|TRBV7-9
CASSSPSQREHNEQFF
>TRBJ2-3|TRBV7-9
CASSVTLAGDETDTQYF
>TRBJ2-1|TRBV6-1
CASSEAVSAGPYNEQFF
>TRBJ1-1|TRBV25-1
CASQLGLGGQGEAFF
>.|TRBV6-5
CASSYSRDSPPREQYF
>TRBJ2-5|TRBV5-1
CASSLGRGETQYF
>TRBJ2-7|TRBV7-9
CASSFETLYEQYF
>TRBJ2-6|TRBV9
CASSVGQGGSGANVLTF
>TRBJ2-2|TRBV5-4
CASSPMGGTGTGELFF